This T cell receptor (beta chain) was captured by sequencing in a study of cytomegalovirus exposure and HLA in healthy donors. Overall study results and limits: The later analysis indicated that the majority of CMV-associated TCR beta chains appeared HLA-restricted. The authors assumed roughly uniform sequencing depth across donors for presence/absence analyses. There were some V segments, including TRBV6-2 and TRBV6-3, excluded as indistinguishable.

Trimming stripped 0 bases from V and 10 bases from J, with 10 bases between. Germline V CDR1 and CDR2: MNHNY, SVGAGI (reference sequence). CDR3 length equals 14 residues. Notes on this clone: No antigen is known for it.

This PCR relied on a set of 60 Vbeta primers and 13 Jbeta primers. Produced via immunoSEQ multiplex PCR; TCRdb's table is partial and in-frame only. This sample yields some 96,000 clones, of which around four fifths are seen a single time; approximately 2% belongs to the top ten. J is TRBJ1-6 and V is TRBV6-6; D call uncertain. The sequence derives from a man between 35 and 55 years old in good health and CMV-seronegative. The sample comprised PBMCs. In DNA, the CDR3 is TGTGCCAGCAGTTACTCGGATCAGGAATCACCCCTCCACTTT. This sequence encodes CASSYSDQESPLHF.